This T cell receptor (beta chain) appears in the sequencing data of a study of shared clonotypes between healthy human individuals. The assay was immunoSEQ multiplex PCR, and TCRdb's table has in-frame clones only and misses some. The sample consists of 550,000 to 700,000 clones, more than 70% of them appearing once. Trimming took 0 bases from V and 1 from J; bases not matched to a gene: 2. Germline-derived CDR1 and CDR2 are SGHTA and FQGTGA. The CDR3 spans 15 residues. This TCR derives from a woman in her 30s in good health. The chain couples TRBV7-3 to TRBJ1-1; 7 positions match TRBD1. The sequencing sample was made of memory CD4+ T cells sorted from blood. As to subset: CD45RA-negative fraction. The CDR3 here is CASSLTRDRNTEAFF. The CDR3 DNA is TGTGCCAGCAGCTTAACGCGGGACAGGAACACTGAAGCTTTCTTT.